This T cell receptor beta chain emerged from a study of tumor and adjacent non-tumor tissue in lung cancer. At the level of the study: Patients were aged about 30 to 76, 10 men and 4 to 6 women, stage I to III. About 4.2 million productive TCRbeta reads were obtained per sample on average.

Three rounds of nested PCR, following a modified ARM-PCR protocol, produced the TCRbeta library. One entry per CDR3 protein, called by TCRdb with MiXCR from the multiplex PCR reads. Seen here are under 140,000 distinct CDR3 sequences, over 70% observed once, and the top ten hold about 22%. This clonotype showed up many times. Its target is unknown. RNA was extracted from bulk tissue without any cell sorting. Chemotherapy-naive patients with new lung cancer underwent thoracic surgery in China, August–November 2014. The study, taken as a whole, reports: Higher tumor TCR diversity was associated with shorter survival.

There are 13 residues in the CDR3. Germline values: CDR1 SGHVS, CDR2 FQNEAQ. Trimming removed 3 bases from V and 1 base from J, with 7 bases in between. This TCR was recovered from a man between 65 and 80 years old with non-small cell lung cancer. Input material: lung tumor tissue. This chain joins TRBV7-8 and TRBJ2-7; unclear D gene. The CDR3 sequence: CASSLDGSYEQYF. The CDR3 DNA reads TGTGCCAGCAGCTTGGACGGTTCCTACGAGCAGTACTTC.